These 15 T cell receptor beta chains originate from one sample sequenced in a study of cytomegalovirus exposure and HLA in healthy donors. The PCR used 60 Vbeta and 13 Jbeta primers. Here immunoSEQ multiplex PCR was the method, and the copy in TCRdb shows in-frame clones only, minus some. The table has roughly 80,000 clones, about three quarters seen once. The material sequenced was PBMCs. These TCRs come from a man in his fifties in good health and CMV-seropositive.

The genes are TRBV5-4 and TRBJ2-4; 7 positions agree with TRBD1. The germline V gene has CDR1 SGHNT and CDR2 YYREEE (reference sequence). J was trimmed by 3 bases and V by 4 bases; bases with no gene match: 4. CDR3 length equals 14 residues. CDR3 loop: CASSPRDSKNIQYF. CDR3 coding DNA: TGTGCCAGCAGCCCACGGGACAGCAAAAACATTCAGTACTTC.

This clone was picked up a small number of times. The chain combines TRBV4-3 with TRBJ2-1; 8 positions agree with TRBD2. With 4 bases clipped from V and 4 bases from J, the junction kept 21 bases outside the gene matches. The CDR3 consists of 20 residues. The germline V gene encodes CDR1 LGHNA and CDR2 YSLEER. The CDR3 coding sequence is TGCGCCAGCAGCCGCAAAATTGGGCAGGGCGCGGGACTAGGGTACAATGAGCAGTTCTTC. Translation: CASSRKIGQGAGLGYNEQFF.

CDR3 nucleotide sequence: TGTGCCAGCAACATGCCGGGACTAGCGGGAGATACGCAGTATTTT. Protein product: CASNMPGLAGDTQYF. This chain links TRBV7-9 with TRBJ2-3; 12 positions match TRBD2. J was trimmed by 5 bases and V by 7 bases; bases with no gene match: 7. This CDR3 is built from 15 residues. CDR1 is SEHNR, CDR2 FQNEAQ, per germline (reference sequence).

This clone was counted only a few times. This chain uses TRBV11-2 with TRBJ1-1; TRBD1 matches at 11 bases. J was trimmed by 5 bases and V by 7 bases; bases with no gene match: 6. Looked up from germline, CDR1 is SGHAT and CDR2 is FQNNGV. CDR3 length equals 14 residues. This CDR3 reads CASNKDRGRTEAFF. In nucleotides, the CDR3 is TGTGCCAGCAACAAGGACAGGGGGCGGACTGAAGCTTTCTTT.

This chain links TRBV5-1 with TRBJ2-1; the match to TRBD2 covers 8 bases. The CDR3 has 17 amino acids. The V gene's germline CDR1 is SGHRS and CDR2 YFSETQ. J gave up 1 base and V 4 bases, and 10 bases lay outside the gene matches. For the CDR3, the DNA is TGCGCCAGCAGCGGTTTGGGTAGCGGGGATTCCTACAATGAGCAGTTCTTC. It yields the protein CASSGLGSGDSYNEQFF.

The CDR3 spells CASSPDSYGYTF. DNA for the CDR3: TGTGCCAGCAGCCCGGACAGCTATGGCTACACCTTC. The chain couples TRBV7-9 to TRBJ1-2, with D possibly being TRBD1 (6 bases). CDR1 SEHNR and CDR2 FQNEAQ come from the germline V gene (reference sequence). The CDR3 spans 12 residues. V was trimmed by 5 bases and J by 4 bases, leaving 8 bases between them.

This clone was counted once. One junction end does not reproduce the germline sequence, and a read error may be involved. At the DNA level, this CDR3 is encoded by other sequences in the same sample as well. The J gene is TRBJ2-1, the V gene TRBV9; maybe TRBD2 (6 bases). The length of the CDR3 is 11 residues. Germline CDR1 reads SGDLS; CDR2 reads YYNGEE. The CDR3: CASGGANEQFF. The CDR3 region has the DNA TGCGCCAGCGGAGGGGCAAATGAGCAGTTCTTC.

V gene TRBV30 combines with J gene TRBJ2-3; 11 nucleotides align to TRBD1. This CDR3 comprises 14 residues. Germline trimming cut 8 bases from V and 3 bases from J; bases unmatched to any gene: 7. Per the germline V gene, CDR1 is GTSNPN and CDR2 is SVGIG (reference sequence). CDR3 sequence (DNA): TGTGCCCGCGGACAGGGGGCGATGACAGATACGCAGTATTTT. As protein: CARGQGAMTDTQYF.

This clone was found once. Since no conserved phenylalanine or tryptophan closes the CDR3, a read error is the likely cause. The chain links TRBV19 to TRBJ2-7; D unclear. The V gene lost 1 base and the J gene lost 3 bases, with 7 bases spanning the gap. In germline, CDR1 is LNHDA, CDR2 SQIVND (reference sequence). The CDR3 totals 13 residues. The DNA for the CDR3 is TGTGCCAGTAGTATAGTCGGGTACTACGAGCAGTACTGC. Amino acids: CASSIVGYYEQYC.

This clone turned up a few times. The chain employs TRBV16 and TRBJ1-2, with TRBD1 identical over 8 bases. Germline-derived CDR1 and CDR2 are KGHSY and FQNENV. This CDR3 has 14 residues. Trimming removed 0 bases from V and 8 bases from J; junction bases left unmatched: 5. Here the CDR3 reads CASSQSTGGRGYTF. In DNA form, the CDR3 reads TGTGCCAGCAGCCAATCAACAGGGGGAAGGGGCTACACCTTC.

This clone was counted between two and nine times. The J gene is TRBJ1-1, the V gene TRBV10-1; the match to TRBD1 covers 8 bases. In germline, CDR1 is WNHNN, CDR2 SYGVQD (reference sequence). V was clipped by 6 bases and J by 3 bases; unmatched bases: 3. The CDR3 consists of 13 residues. CDR3 amino acids: CASRKDRDTEAFF. CDR3 coding DNA: TGCGCCAGCAGAAAGGACAGGGACACTGAAGCTTTCTTT.

The table lists this clone with a count of one. This chain links TRBV7-9 with TRBJ2-1, with TRBD2 matching over 11 bases. From germline, CDR1 is SEHNR and CDR2 FQNEAQ (reference sequence). V shed 5 bases and J 1 base; nucleotides not matched to a gene: 10. This CDR3 is built from 18 residues. In DNA, the CDR3 is TGTGCCAGCAGCCCTCGAGGGGGACTAGCGGTTTCCTACAATGAGCAGTTCTTC. As protein: CASSPRGGLAVSYNEQFF.

This clone was seen only a few times. The rearrangement joins TRBV30 to TRBJ1-1, with 11 bases matching TRBD1. Looked up from germline, CDR1 is GTSNPN and CDR2 is SVGIG (reference sequence). V shed 2 bases, J shed 11 bases, and the junction held 10 bases outside the gene matches. This CDR3 has 14 residues. CDR3 in amino acids: CAWSRDRGKHGAFF. Written as DNA, the CDR3 is TGTGCCTGGAGTAGGGACAGGGGGAAACATGGGGCTTTCTTT.

The rearrangement uses TRBV7-9 and TRBJ2-1; no reliable D call. The CDR3 runs 12 residues. The germline CDR1 and CDR2 sequences are SEHNR and FQNEAQ (reference sequence). V lost 2 bases to trimming and J lost 8 bases, with 7 bases between them. The CDR3, as DNA: TGTGCCAGCAGCTTAATGAGCGATGAGCAGTTCTTC. This codes for CASSLMSDEQFF.

V usage is TRBV23-1 and J usage is TRBJ2-1; 8 positions agree with TRBD2. TRBV23-1 is an ORF, with its function uncertain. The CDR3 contains 19 residues. J gave up 4 bases and V 0 bases, and 14 bases lay outside the gene matches. In DNA form, the CDR3 reads TGCGCCAGCAGTCAATCGGAGGGGGTGGTGGCGGGAGGTTACAATGAGCAGTTCTTC. Translating gives CASSQSEGVVAGGYNEQFF.